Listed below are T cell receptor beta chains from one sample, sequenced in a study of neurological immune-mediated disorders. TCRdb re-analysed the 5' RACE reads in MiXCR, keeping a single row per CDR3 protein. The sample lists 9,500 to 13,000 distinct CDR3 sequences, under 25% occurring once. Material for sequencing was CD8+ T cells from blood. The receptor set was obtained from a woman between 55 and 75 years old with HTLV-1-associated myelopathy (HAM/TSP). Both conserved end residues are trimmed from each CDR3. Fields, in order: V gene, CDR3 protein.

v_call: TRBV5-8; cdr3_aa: ASSLAYGYT
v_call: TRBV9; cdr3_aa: ASSSGGAWDTQY
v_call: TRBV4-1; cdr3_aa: ASSPATHGRGTVELF
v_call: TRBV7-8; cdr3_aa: ASSHPVSSGANVLT
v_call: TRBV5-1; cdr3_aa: ASSTMNLNGNEQF
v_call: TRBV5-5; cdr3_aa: ASSLVEGTYEQY
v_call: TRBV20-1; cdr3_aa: SAGLGGTPYEQY
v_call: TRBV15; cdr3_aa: ATSRVGATNEKLF
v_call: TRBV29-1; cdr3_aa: SVVQENTEAF
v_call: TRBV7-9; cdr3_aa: ASSPSVINEQF
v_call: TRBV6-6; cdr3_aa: ASRPTGSNTEAF
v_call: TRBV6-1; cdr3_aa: ASSEAKGASTDTQY
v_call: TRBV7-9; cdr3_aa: ASSLEPGQRFTGELF
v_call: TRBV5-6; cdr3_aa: ASSSAYSGTGVRLFGYT
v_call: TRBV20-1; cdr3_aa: SAGGGEHSEQY
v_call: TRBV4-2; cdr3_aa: ASSQVSGTAYGYT
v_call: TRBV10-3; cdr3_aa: AISESLAGGPTDTQY
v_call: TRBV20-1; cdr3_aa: SAQLSLTGEYGYT
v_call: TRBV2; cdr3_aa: ASRSQGVSAEAF
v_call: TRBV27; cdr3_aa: ASSWDRGSYGYT
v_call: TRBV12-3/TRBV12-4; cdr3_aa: ASSALRGYT
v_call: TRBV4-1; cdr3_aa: ASSQDPSGAPLSYNEQF
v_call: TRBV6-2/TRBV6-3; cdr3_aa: GSRYRGFEAF
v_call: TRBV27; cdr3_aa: ASSWDNRGGTEAF